The 6 T cell receptor beta chains reported below all come from one sample, sequenced in a study of T cell responses to AZD1222 COVID-19 vaccine. The method was immunoSEQ multiplex PCR; TCRdb's version includes in-frame clones alone and lacks a portion of them. This sample yields some 160,000 clones, of which over 85% are seen a single time; more than 1.5% belongs to the top ten. The sequencing here drew on peripheral blood, taken on day 0 of AZD1222 vaccination. These receptors all come from an adult in good health.

The chain carries TRBV5-6 and TRBJ1-3; maybe TRBD1 (6 bases). CDR3 length: 14 residues. CDR1 and CDR2 (germline): SGHDT, YYEEEE. Trimming took 0 bases from V and 7 from J, leaving 11 bases between them. CDR3 amino acids: CASSLGGLENTIYF. CDR3 in DNA: TGTGCCAGCAGCTTGGGGGGGCTAGAGAACACCATATATTTT.

The chain employs TRBV29-1 and TRBJ1-6; D perhaps matches TRBD1 (5 bases). This CDR3 is 12 amino acids long. Germline lookup yields CDR1 SQVTM and CDR2 ANQGSEA. V dropped 7 bases and J dropped 7 bases, with 11 bases sitting between them. CDR3 nucleotides: TGCAGCGCACAGGAGCCAAATTCACCCCTCCACTTT. This translates into CSAQEPNSPLHF.

The rearrangement joins TRBV5-8 to TRBJ1-5; 10 bases are a match to TRBD1. Per the germline V gene, CDR1 is SGHTS and CDR2 is YDEGEE. The CDR3 contains 17 residues. Unmatched junction bases numbered 9, after V lost 2 bases and J lost 4 bases. Here the CDR3 DNA reads TGTGCCAGCAGCTTTGACAGGGGGCTGGGAGGGAATCAGCCCCAGCATTTT. This sequence encodes CASSFDRGLGGNQPQHF.

The V and J genes are TRBV7-2 and TRBJ1-5; 8 bases align to TRBD1. The CDR3 consists of 15 residues. The germline V gene encodes CDR1 SGHTA and CDR2 FQGNSA. V was pared by 5 bases and J by 2 bases, with 5 bases of the junction left unmatched. CDR3 region: CASSGQGHGNQPQHF. The CDR3 DNA sequence: TGTGCCAGCAGCGGACAGGGTCACGGCAATCAGCCCCAGCATTTT.

This clone was seen only a few times. The rearrangement links TRBV19 to TRBJ2-7; TRBD2 is a possible D gene (6 bases). The CDR3 has 15 residues. V shed 5 bases and J shed 0 bases, with 14 bases lying between them. Looked up from germline, CDR1 is LNHDA and CDR2 is SQIVND (reference sequence). CDR3 sequence (DNA): TGTGCCAGTAGTCCCCGGGACGGGAGCTCCTACGAGCAGTACTTC. Residues: CASSPRDGSSYEQYF.

In its sample, this clone was seen once. The V call is TRBV24-1, the J call TRBJ2-3, with D possibly matching TRBD1 (5 bases). The CDR3 contains 13 residues. With 6 bases removed from V and 4 bases from J, the gap between germline ends came to 10 bases. Germline V lookup: CDR1 KGHDR, CDR2 SFDVKD. CDR3 amino acids: CATSSQGADTQYF. The CDR3 coding sequence is TGTGCCACCAGTTCCCAGGGCGCAGATACGCAGTATTTT.